Listed below are T cell receptor beta chains from one sample, sequenced in a study of T cell repertoires in cytomegalovirus infection. Their recognized antigens are unknown. TCRdb called the reads again in MiXCR, with one record for every CDR3 protein. The sample shows about 740,000 distinct CDR3 sequences, around 35% of them seen only once. Material: cultured PBMCs, obtained from culture after CMV antigen stimulation. These TCRs come from a human donor in good health (CMV status not recorded). Some clones in this sample may be carry-over from other donors' samples. Both conserved end residues are part of each CDR3. Each record gives: J gene, V gene, clone size, CDR3 protein. Some rows have no size entry. The others give once, few or many, or a class for an expanded clone.

TRBJ2-3	TRBV6-2/TRBV6-3	few	CASIPGLAGIDTQYF
TRBJ2-5	TRBV19	NA	CASSTWTAETQYF
TRBJ2-2	TRBV7-2	many	CASRLGASGELFF
TRBJ1-2	TRBV6-1	NA	CASRSQRTGDYGYTF
TRBJ2-2	TRBV4-1	NA	CASSQEGHYTGELFF
TRBJ2-5	TRBV20-1	NA	CSASAAGVVQETQYF
TRBJ2-7	TRBV6-2/TRBV6-3	NA	CASRPDWWRGYEQYF
TRBJ1-1	TRBV4-1	NA	CASSHLGKLYTEAFF
TRBJ2-1	TRBV7-2	few	CASSSEGAGEQFF
TRBJ1-6	TRBV5-1	few	CASSPGGQPGSYNSPLHF
TRBJ2-3	TRBV7-4	NA	CASTTPPGDTQYF
TRBJ2-7	TRBV6-1	NA	CAGGRYEQYF
TRBJ2-6	TRBV19	once	CASSIGSSPGANVLTF
TRBJ2-7	TRBV7-9	many	CASSASGTSTYEQYF
TRBJ1-2	TRBV6-1	few	CASSEVWEGGYTF
TRBJ1-6	TRBV14	once	CASSQDFSPLHF
TRBJ1-4	TRBV12-3/TRBV12-4	few	CASSLRAGRTGGSFGEKLFF
TRBJ2-1	TRBV4-1	few	CASSLRGGWGEQFF
TRBJ2-7	TRBV27	NA	CASRRDRDEQYF
TRBJ2-5	TRBV7-9	NA	CATSPPAASQETQYF
TRBJ2-2	TRBV4-1	NA	CASSVTRTGELFF
TRBJ2-2	TRBV29-1	NA	CSVLENTGELFF
TRBJ2-7	TRBV27	few	CASKSPPGSSDEQYF
TRBJ1-5	TRBV6-2/TRBV6-3	few	CASQRVITQPQHF
TRBJ2-2	TRBV28	NA	CASTQTHTGELFF
TRBJ1-4	TRBV11-2	NA	CASSSLKGAYEKLFF
TRBJ2-3	TRBV5-1	few	CASSRLSGRGTDTQYF
TRBJ2-3	TRBV7-2	many	CASSILTRTDTQYF
TRBJ2-3	TRBV14	NA	CASSQAIYTRTGGDTQYF
TRBJ1-5	TRBV7-2	many	CASSLGHIPYPQHF
TRBJ2-5	TRBV7-8	NA	CASSPPGDWIKETQYF
TRBJ1-1	TRBV3-1	few	CASSQGLRPTEAFF
TRBJ1-4	TRBV27	NA	CASSLKPYRVGEKLFF
TRBJ2-5	TRBV6-1	few	CASRGWVGAQETQYF
TRBJ1-2	TRBV29-1	NA	CSVGGGNFNYGYTF